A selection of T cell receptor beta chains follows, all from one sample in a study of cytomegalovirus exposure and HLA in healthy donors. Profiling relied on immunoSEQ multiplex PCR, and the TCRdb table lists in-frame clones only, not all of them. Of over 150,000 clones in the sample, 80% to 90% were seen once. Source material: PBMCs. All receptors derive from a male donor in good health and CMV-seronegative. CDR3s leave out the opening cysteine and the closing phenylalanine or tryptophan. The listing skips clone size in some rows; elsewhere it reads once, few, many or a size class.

CDR3aa: ASSLPGGSEQY
abundance: once
j_gene: TRBJ2-7
v_gene: TRBV25-1

CDR3aa: ASRLNSYSSYEQY
abundance: -
j_gene: TRBJ2-7
v_gene: TRBV5-1

CDR3aa: ASSPHPPGLATYSYNEQF
abundance: -
j_gene: TRBJ2-1
v_gene: TRBV9

CDR3aa: AWTRGPSGNTIY
abundance: -
j_gene: TRBJ1-3
v_gene: TRBV30

CDR3aa: ASKPLAPETQY
abundance: -
j_gene: TRBJ2-5
v_gene: TRBV2

CDR3aa: ASSITGLRGSGETQY
abundance: once
j_gene: TRBJ2-5
v_gene: TRBV5-1

CDR3aa: ASSLEGWGTETQY
abundance: -
j_gene: TRBJ2-5
v_gene: TRBV5-1

CDR3aa: ATSRDRSQETQY
abundance: -
j_gene: TRBJ2-5
v_gene: TRBV15

CDR3aa: ASSTPDRIYEQY
abundance: -
j_gene: TRBJ2-7
v_gene: TRBV5-4

CDR3aa: ASSPTAVPPDTEAF
abundance: -
j_gene: TRBJ1-1
v_gene: TRBV9

CDR3aa: ASKTGRTNEKLF
abundance: -
j_gene: TRBJ1-4
v_gene: TRBV27

CDR3aa: SVGTGNPQGDTQY
abundance: -
j_gene: TRBJ2-3
v_gene: TRBV29-1

CDR3aa: ASSQSGGMDQPQH
abundance: few
j_gene: TRBJ1-5
v_gene: TRBV5-5

CDR3aa: ASTGGRNYGYT
abundance: -
j_gene: TRBJ1-2
v_gene: TRBV6-5

CDR3aa: ASSREAGGGTDTQY
abundance: -
j_gene: TRBJ2-3
v_gene: TRBV4-1

CDR3aa: ASSGLRGSNQPQH
abundance: -
j_gene: TRBJ1-5
v_gene: TRBV19

CDR3aa: ASSLAGQGDSPRH
abundance: once
j_gene: TRBJ1-6
v_gene: TRBV7-8

CDR3aa: ASSRTGGYQPQH
abundance: -
j_gene: TRBJ1-5
v_gene: TRBV19

CDR3aa: AISQLGGAYNEQF
abundance: -
j_gene: TRBJ2-1
v_gene: TRBV10-3

CDR3aa: ASSIDHGREETQY
abundance: -
j_gene: TRBJ2-5
v_gene: TRBV19

CDR3aa: ASSDFTGGHTEAF
abundance: -
j_gene: TRBJ1-1
v_gene: TRBV2

CDR3aa: SARDRGGTEAF
abundance: -
j_gene: TRBJ1-1
v_gene: TRBV29-1

CDR3aa: AIKGTSGGFFNEQF
abundance: -
j_gene: TRBJ2-1
v_gene: TRBV10-3

CDR3aa: ASRPVRAPGVSGELF
abundance: -
j_gene: TRBJ2-2
v_gene: TRBV19

CDR3aa: ATDRGQETQY
abundance: -
j_gene: TRBJ2-5
v_gene: TRBV2

CDR3aa: SVEDRDRGPEKLF
abundance: -
j_gene: TRBJ1-4
v_gene: TRBV29-1

CDR3aa: ASSYRGQETQY
abundance: -
j_gene: TRBJ2-5
v_gene: TRBV6-5

CDR3aa: ASSSLGLAGGEQY
abundance: -
j_gene: TRBJ2-7
v_gene: TRBV7-2

CDR3aa: ASSPRDRDNSPLH
abundance: few
j_gene: TRBJ1-6
v_gene: TRBV9

CDR3aa: ASSSGRRGEQY
abundance: few
j_gene: TRBJ2-7
v_gene: TRBV7-9

CDR3aa: ASSDVGGANTGELF
abundance: once
j_gene: TRBJ2-2
v_gene: TRBV6-1

CDR3aa: AWSGRGTGELF
abundance: -
j_gene: TRBJ2-2
v_gene: TRBV30

CDR3aa: ASSLVGLVTDTQY
abundance: -
j_gene: TRBJ2-3
v_gene: TRBV5-4

CDR3aa: SVEAGEGPQH
abundance: -
j_gene: TRBJ1-5
v_gene: TRBV29-1

CDR3aa: ASSSGLAGGITDTQY
abundance: -
j_gene: TRBJ2-3
v_gene: TRBV5-1

CDR3aa: ASREQAGAGPQH
abundance: -
j_gene: TRBJ1-5
v_gene: TRBV7-8

CDR3aa: ASRQGAGTGELF
abundance: -
j_gene: TRBJ2-2
v_gene: TRBV6-6

CDR3aa: SVEPDRGHGYT
abundance: -
j_gene: TRBJ1-2
v_gene: TRBV29-1

CDR3aa: ASTNQDRYGYT
abundance: -
j_gene: TRBJ1-2
v_gene: TRBV7-9

CDR3aa: ASSLNSGANVLT
abundance: -
j_gene: TRBJ2-6
v_gene: TRBV18

CDR3aa: ASITTPSAGVQF
abundance: once
j_gene: TRBJ2-1
v_gene: TRBV6-1

CDR3aa: ASSSGTSYEQY
abundance: -
j_gene: TRBJ2-7
v_gene: TRBV27

CDR3aa: ASSLGQGRPGANVLT
abundance: -
j_gene: TRBJ2-6
v_gene: TRBV5-1

CDR3aa: SVRTSGGFTDTQY
abundance: -
j_gene: TRBJ2-3
v_gene: TRBV29-1

CDR3aa: ASSSGQGNEKLF
abundance: -
j_gene: TRBJ1-4
v_gene: TRBV5-1

CDR3aa: ASSPGASGGHFSYNEQF
abundance: -
j_gene: TRBJ2-1
v_gene: TRBV5-4

CDR3aa: ASSQGTTRGEQY
abundance: -
j_gene: -
v_gene: TRBV4-3

CDR3aa: ASSLLAGDEQY
abundance: -
j_gene: TRBJ2-7
v_gene: TRBV5-1

CDR3aa: ASSQSGTAYSGNTIY
abundance: -
j_gene: TRBJ1-3
v_gene: TRBV4-2

CDR3aa: ASSLTSGTNNEQF
abundance: -
j_gene: TRBJ2-1
v_gene: TRBV19

CDR3aa: ASSLRDSAGEQY
abundance: -
j_gene: TRBJ2-7
v_gene: TRBV5-1

CDR3aa: ASTDRFYEQY
abundance: -
j_gene: TRBJ2-7
v_gene: TRBV2

CDR3aa: ATSDRDEQY
abundance: -
j_gene: TRBJ2-7
v_gene: TRBV19

CDR3aa: ASSLVFTGENEQF
abundance: -
j_gene: TRBJ2-1
v_gene: TRBV7-6

CDR3aa: AISDPTSGRGDTQY
abundance: -
j_gene: TRBJ2-3
v_gene: TRBV10-3

CDR3aa: ASSAGQGAGGYT
abundance: -
j_gene: TRBJ1-2
v_gene: TRBV9

CDR3aa: ASSVATGIDTQY
abundance: -
j_gene: TRBJ2-3
v_gene: TRBV9